What follows are 18 T cell receptor beta chains derived from one specimen sequenced in a study of T cell responses to AZD1222 COVID-19 vaccine (dated by TCRdb to the early 2020s). The time point tag for this specimen amounts to: about 28 days (+/-7) after the second vaccine dose. Preparation of the library involved the immunoSEQ multiplex PCR assay. This immuneACCESS table, as held by TCRdb, lists in-frame sequences with V and J called but not all clones. Of the missing ones, under half trace to an unresolved V gene in checked studies; the others have no known cause. This sample gives about 100,000 clones in total; over 80% of them show up just once. The ten largest clones represent 8% to 10% of the sample. The input for sequencing was peripheral blood, taken 28 days after the second AZD1222 dose. These receptors all come from an adult who received the AZD1222 COVID-19 vaccine.

In regard to this clone: One end of the junction is discordant with germline, which a read error may explain. The chain links TRBV7-7 to TRBJ2-7, with D perhaps being TRBD1 or TRBD2 (6 bases each). The CDR3 has 15 amino acids. CDR1 and CDR2 (germline): SSHAT, FNYEAQ (reference sequence). CDR3 region: CASSLEGGTVGEQYF. The CDR3 coding sequence is TGTGCTAGCAGCTTAGAGGGGGGCACGGTCGGCGAGCAGTACTTC.

The rearrangement uses TRBV7-2 and TRBJ1-2, with 7 bases identical to TRBD1. The CDR3 is 14 amino acids. Germline V lookup: CDR1 SGHTA, CDR2 FQGNSA. V was pared by 5 bases and J by 2 bases, with 5 bases of the junction left unmatched. CDR3 nucleotide sequence: TGTGCCAGCAGCCTGGACAGGACCAACTATGGCTACACCTTC. Its translation: CASSLDRTNYGYTF.

The rearrangement joins TRBV6-2 or TRBV6-3 to TRBJ1-2, with 11 positions matching TRBD1. Germline CDR1 and CDR2: MNHEY and SVGEGT. This CDR3 has 16 residues. Trimming cost V 6 bases and J 3 bases; bases outside gene matches: 9. The DNA for the CDR3 is TGTGCCAGCAGCGTGAGGGGACAGGGGGGAGACTATGGCTACACCTTC. Translated: CASSVRGQGGDYGYTF.

The V gene is TRBV2, the J gene TRBJ1-4; D is uncertain. CDR1 is SNHLY, CDR2 FYNNEI, per germline. The V end lost 3 bases, the J end lost 0 bases, and 8 bases lay between the germline ends. CDR3 size: 15 residues. CDR3 nucleotide sequence: TGTGCCAGCAGTGAGTCGTTTTCAACTAATGAAAAACTGTTTTTT. The encoded protein is CASSESFSTNEKLFF.

The gene calls are TRBV28 and TRBJ1-5, with 11 positions matching TRBD1. CDR1 and CDR2 from the germline V gene are MDHEN and SYDVKM. With 6 bases clipped from V and 7 bases from J, the junction kept 11 bases outside the gene matches. The CDR3 consists of 16 residues. CDR3 protein: CASSSRGQGARQPQHF. The CDR3 nucleotides are TGTGCCAGCAGCTCCCGCGGACAGGGGGCCAGGCAGCCCCAGCATTTT.

This clone was recorded only once. This sequence joins TRBV28 and TRBJ2-7; 9 bases line up with TRBD2. V shed 4 bases and J 3 bases; nucleotides not matched to a gene: 7. The CDR3 is 15 residues long. The germline V gene encodes CDR1 MDHEN and CDR2 SYDVKM. The CDR3 DNA reads TGTGCCAGCAGTTCACCGGGACTAGCTGTCTACGAGCAGTACTTC. This gives the protein CASSSPGLAVYEQYF.

The chain links TRBV18 to TRBJ2-1, with unresolved D. With 8 bases removed from V and 1 base from J, the gap between germline ends came to 12 bases. CDR1 is KGHSH and CDR2 is LQKENI in the germline V gene. There are 14 residues in the CDR3. The CDR3 spells CASGTGWSYNEQFF. DNA of the CDR3: TGTGCCAGCGGAACGGGTTGGTCCTACAATGAGCAGTTCTTC.

The V and J genes are TRBV7-2 and TRBJ2-1; TRBD1 is a possible D gene (6 bases). The length of the CDR3 is 16 residues. V lost 4 bases to trimming and J lost 7 bases, with 20 bases between them. Germline V CDR1 and CDR2: SGHTA, FQGNSA. DNA of the CDR3: TGTGCCAGCAGCTCCCCTTGGGGCCAAAGGGGGAATGAGCAGTTCTTC. Translation gives CASSSPWGQRGNEQFF.

The chain couples TRBV7-3 to TRBJ2-7, with TRBD2 matching over 14 bases. V shed 1 base, J shed 5 bases, and the junction held 16 bases outside the gene matches. CDR1 and CDR2 from the germline V gene are SGHTA and FQGTGA. The CDR3 contains 20 residues. In DNA form, the CDR3 reads TGTGCCAGCAGCTTAATCCGGACTAGCGGGAGGCTAACCAGCCGAGACGAGCAGTACTTC. Encoded protein: CASSLIRTSGRLTSRDEQYF.

The chain has TRBV11-1 and TRBJ2-5; D remains ambiguous. The CDR3 covers 11 residues. The V and J ends lost 1 base and 3 bases respectively, with 0 bases between them. Per germline, CDR1 SGHAT and CDR2 FQDESV (reference sequence). This chain's CDR3 is CASSLEETQYF. The DNA of the CDR3 is TGTGCCAGCAGCTTAGAAGAGACCCAGTACTTC.

V usage is TRBV19 and J usage is TRBJ2-1, with TRBD2 identical over 10 bases. CDR3 length: 18 amino acids. The germline V gene has CDR1 LNHDA and CDR2 SQIVND (reference sequence). Trimming removed 3 bases from V and 4 bases from J; junction bases left unmatched: 12. The CDR3 bases are TGTGCCAGTAGTATCCGAGGTCTAGCGGGAGCCCCATACAATGAGCAGTTCTTC. It codes for CASSIRGLAGAPYNEQFF.

In this sample, this clone turned up once. The rearrangement uses TRBV9 and TRBJ1-5; the D is unclear. Germline assignment: CDR1 SGDLS and CDR2 YYNGEE. V lost 0 bases to trimming and J lost 3 bases, with 13 bases between them. The CDR3 sequence is 16 residues long. The CDR3 sequence: CASSVGADPSNQPQHF. CDR3 sequence (DNA): TGTGCCAGCAGCGTAGGGGCGGACCCCTCCAATCAGCCCCAGCATTTT.

The chain joins TRBV3-1 (or the pseudogene TRBV3-2) to TRBJ1-1; D uncertain. Germline V gives CDR1 LGHDT, CDR2 YNNKEL (reference sequence). Trimming shortened V by 4 bases and J by 4 bases, and 7 bases separated the two germline ends. The CDR3 totals 12 residues. This chain's CDR3 is CASSLTSTEAFF. The CDR3 DNA follows: TGTGCCAGCAGCCTAACCTCCACTGAAGCTTTCTTT.

This clone appeared a single time. This sequence joins TRBV4-1 and TRBJ1-5, with a weak D call TRBD1 (6 bases). V gave up 4 bases and J gave up 3 bases, with 10 bases separating them. CDR1 is MGHRA, CDR2 YSYEKL, per germline. The CDR3 consists of 14 residues. In DNA, the CDR3 is TGCGCCAGCAGCCTACGGGACACCAATCAGCCCCAGCATTTT. The encoded protein is CASSLRDTNQPQHF.

This clone has a single count. This chain joins TRBV10-3 and TRBJ2-7; possible D gene TRBD2, 6 bases. This CDR3 contains 13 residues. V dropped 11 bases and J dropped 2 bases, with 16 bases sitting between them. Germline V CDR1 and CDR2: ENHRY, SYGVKD. Written as DNA, the CDR3 is TGTGCCGCCATGACTAGTGGCACCTACGAGCAGTACTTC. It yields the protein CAAMTSGTYEQYF.

The chain links TRBV15 to TRBJ1-1, with 7 bases identical to TRBD1. The germline gives CDR1 LNHNV, CDR2 YYDKDF (reference sequence). V lost 0 bases and J lost 1; bases outside the gene matches: 14. The CDR3 runs 19 residues. The CDR3 DNA sequence: TGTGCCACCAGCAGAGATCGACGAGTGACAGGGACGCGGAACACTGAAGCTTTCTTT. Its protein product is CATSRDRRVTGTRNTEAFF. The complete variable domain, with remaining parts taken from reference TRBV15 and TRBJ1-1, reads DAMVIQNPRYQVTQFGKPVTLSCSQTLNHNVMYWYQQKSSQAPKLLFHYYDKDFNNEADTPDNFQSRRPNTSFCFLDIRSPGLGDTAMYLCATSRDRRVTGTRNTEAFFGQGTRLTVV.

This chain joins TRBV3-1 (or the pseudogene TRBV3-2) and TRBJ1-2, with D unclear. From germline, CDR1 is LGHDT and CDR2 YNNKEL (reference sequence). The CDR3 loop spans 16 amino acids. V was trimmed by 2 bases and J by 0 bases, leaving 13 bases between them. The CDR3 loop reads CASSQWNTGANYGYTF. CDR3 DNA sequence: TGTGCCAGCAGCCAATGGAACACTGGAGCTAACTATGGCTACACCTTC.

V and J are TRBV28 and TRBJ1-4; no firm D call. The germline CDR1 and CDR2 sequences are MDHEN and SYDVKM. The ends were cut back, 6 bases at V and 7 bases at J, with 12 bases in the middle. The CDR3 sequence is 13 residues long. CDR3 DNA: TGTGCCAGCAGAACCGGTCCCGGTGAAAAACTGTTTTTT. Amino acid sequence: CASRTGPGEKLFF.